These 32 T cell receptor beta chains share one sample of origin, sequenced in a study of regulatory T cells in long-lasting Graves disease. According to the study, TCR beta libraries were built with iRepertoire HTBI primers and CDR3-region Arm-PCR. TCRdb fed the multiplex PCR reads into MiXCR, producing one record per CDR3 protein. This repertoire shows roughly 450,000 distinct CDR3 sequences, 23% found once; its top ten account for approximately 28%. Noted time point: persistent/refractory GD, antithyroid drugs over 5 years with positive TRAb. Following extraction of RNA from PBMCs, that RNA was used to make the TCR library. The input for sequencing was peripheral blood mononuclear cells (PBMCs), taken when the disease was refractory, from a patient treated with antithyroid drugs. These receptors were collected from a female donor with Graves disease.

CDR3 bases: TGTGCCAGCAGCTTTGTTACTAGCGGGCCCACCTCCTACGAGCAGTACTTC. Residues: CASSFVTSGPTSYEQYF. The chain uses TRBV7-9 and TRBJ2-7; 9 nucleotides line up with TRBD2. The CDR3 covers 17 residues. The V and J ends lost 3 bases and 0 bases, in that order; junction bases with no gene match: 9. Germline CDR1 and CDR2: SEHNR and FQNEAQ (reference sequence). The whole variable domain, filled in from reference TRBV7-9 and TRBJ2-7, reads DTGVSQNPRHKITKRGQNVTFRCDPISEHNRLYWYRQTLGQGPEFLTYFQNEAQLEKSRLLSDRFSAERPKGSFSTLEIQRTEQGDSAMYLCASSFVTSGPTSYEQYFGPGTRLTVT.

V usage is TRBV19 and J usage is TRBJ2-7; TRBD1 matches 9 bases. After removal of 8 bases from V and 0 bases from J, the junction contained 11 bases not matched to a gene. Germline-derived CDR1 and CDR2 are LNHDA and SQIVND (reference sequence). The length of the CDR3 is 16 residues. In DNA, the CDR3 is TGTGCCAGTTCCGTCACCGGGACAGGGTTCTCCTACGAGCAGTACTTC. Protein: CASSVTGTGFSYEQYF.

This clonotype was picked up a small number of times. This sequence joins TRBV5-1 and TRBJ1-1; D unclear. Germline CDR1 SGHRS, CDR2 YFSETQ. V lost 6 bases and J 1 base, leaving 16 bases between the germline ends. The CDR3 has 15 residues. The CDR3 spells CASTPLVSKNTEAFF. CDR3 nucleotide sequence: TGCGCCAGCACCCCCCTTGTCAGTAAGAACACTGAAGCTTTCTTT.

The table lists this clonotype with many counts. The V call is TRBV2, the J call TRBJ2-3, with 10 bases fitting TRBD2. The CDR3 contains 14 residues. J lost 1 base, V lost 5 bases, and 0 bases had no gene match. The germline V gene encodes CDR1 SNHLY and CDR2 FYNNEI. CDR3 loop: CASSSGRGTDTQYF. The CDR3 nucleotides read TGTGCCAGCAGTAGCGGGAGGGGCACAGATACGCAGTATTTT.

The chain carries TRBV7-9 and TRBJ2-3; D unclear. The CDR3 totals 13 residues. Looked up from germline, CDR1 is SEHNR and CDR2 is FQNEAQ (reference sequence). The V gene lost 5 bases and the J gene lost 6 bases, with 12 bases spanning the gap. The DNA for the CDR3 is TGTGCCAGCAGCCCAAACACCGTGGATACGCAGTATTTT. Residues: CASSPNTVDTQYF. Drawing the rest from reference TRBV7-9 and TRBJ2-3, the complete variable domain is DTGVSQNPRHKITKRGQNVTFRCDPISEHNRLYWYRQTLGQGPEFLTYFQNEAQLEKSRLLSDRFSAERPKGSFSTLEIQRTEQGDSAMYLCASSPNTVDTQYFGPGTRLTVL.

The chain carries TRBV7-9 and TRBJ2-4; 8 bases fit TRBD1. The germline gives CDR1 SEHNR, CDR2 FQNEAQ (reference sequence). CDR3 size: 15 residues. Trimming took 3 bases from V and 1 from J; bases not matched to a gene: 2. This chain's CDR3 is CASSLGDRAKNIQYF. As DNA, the CDR3 is TGTGCCAGCAGCTTGGGGGACAGGGCCAAAAACATTCAGTACTTC. Based on the CDR3 plus reference TRBV7-9 and TRBJ2-4, the full variable domain is DTGVSQNPRHKITKRGQNVTFRCDPISEHNRLYWYRQTLGQGPEFLTYFQNEAQLEKSRLLSDRFSAERPKGSFSTLEIQRTEQGDSAMYLCASSLGDRAKNIQYFGAGTRLSVL.

V usage is TRBV6-1 and J usage is TRBJ2-1; no firm D call. The CDR3 covers 12 residues. The germline CDR1 and CDR2 sequences are MNHNS and SASEGT. Deletions cut 10 bases from V and 11 bases from J, with 18 bases between. The CDR3 nucleotides read TGTGCCATCAAGGCTACCGGAGCGCAGCAGTTCTTC. This gives the protein CAIKATGAQQFF.

V is TRBV5-5 and J is TRBJ1-2, with unresolved D. CDR1 and CDR2 (germline): SGHKS, YYEKEE (reference sequence). CDR3 size: 14 residues. V was shortened by 1 base and J by 0 bases, with 7 bases between the two germline ends. The chain's CDR3 is CASSLNTPNYGYTF. The CDR3 DNA reads as TGTGCCAGCAGCTTGAATACTCCTAACTATGGCTACACCTTC.

The chain uses TRBV6-1 and TRBJ1-2, with 7 bases that match TRBD1. V lost 4 bases, J lost 2 bases, and 7 bases stayed unmatched. Germline CDR1 and CDR2: MNHNS and SASEGT. The CDR3 loop spans 15 amino acids. The CDR3: CASSGSGTANYGYTF. The CDR3 DNA sequence: TGTGCCAGCAGTGGATCCGGGACAGCGAACTATGGCTACACCTTC.

This clonotype showed up just a few times. The chain couples TRBV7-2 to TRBJ2-4, with TRBD1 identical over 8 bases. Trimming removed 5 bases from V and 2 bases from J; junction bases left unmatched: 5. From germline, CDR1 is SGHTA and CDR2 FQGNSA. CDR3 size: 15 residues. CDR3 DNA sequence: TGTGCCAGCAGCCCACGACAGGGGACCAAAAACATTCAGTACTTC. Protein: CASSPRQGTKNIQYF.

This clonotype was detected only a few times. In DNA form, the CDR3 reads TGCGCCAGCAGCAACGGGACAGGGGGAGCTGAAGCTTTCTTT. Translation: CASSNGTGGAEAFF. V is TRBV5-1 and J is TRBJ1-1; 11 nucleotides match TRBD1. CDR3 length: 14 amino acids. The germline gives CDR1 SGHRS, CDR2 YFSETQ. With V trimmed by 4 bases and J by 6 bases, 5 bases remained unmatched.

The CDR3 loop reads CASSPGGGIVREQYF. CDR3 nucleotide sequence: TGTGCCAGCAGTCCGGGGGGGGGGATCGTCCGCGAGCAGTACTTC. This sequence joins TRBV6-2 or TRBV6-3 and TRBJ2-7; 8 bases map to TRBD2. This CDR3 is built from 15 residues. Per germline, CDR1 MNHEY and CDR2 SVGEGT. J lost 6 bases, V lost 5 bases, and 12 bases had no gene match.

Notes on this clonotype: At one of its ends the junction is not consistent with the germline gene, which may arise from a read error. The rearrangement uses TRBV19 and TRBJ1-2; perhaps TRBD1 as D (5 bases). The CDR3 runs 16 residues. Per the germline V gene, CDR1 is LNHDA and CDR2 is SQIVND (reference sequence). The CDR3 loop reads CASSIDDRPSVYGHTF. CDR3 DNA sequence: TGTGCCAGTAGTATAGACGACAGACCTAGCGTCTATGGCCACACCTTC.

This clonotype was seen only a few times. The V gene is TRBV4-1, the J gene TRBJ1-2; 7 bases fit TRBD1. Germline V CDR1 and CDR2: MGHRA, YSYEKL. The V and J ends lost 3 bases and 8 bases, in that order; junction bases with no gene match: 9. The CDR3 contains 14 residues. CDR3 sequence (DNA): TGCGCCAGCAGCCATCCGGGACAGATGAGAGGCTACACCTTC. It is translated as CASSHPGQMRGYTF.

This clonotype was seen repeatedly, ten times or more. The J gene is TRBJ1-5, the V gene TRBV29-1, with D hard to call. Trimming left V 4 bases short and J 5 bases short, with 12 bases between. The CDR3 runs to 13 residues. Germline values: CDR1 SQVTM, CDR2 ANQGSEA. CDR3 amino acids: CSVGQGSDQPQHF. For the CDR3, the DNA is TGCAGCGTTGGTCAAGGCTCCGATCAGCCCCAGCATTTT.

Regarding this clonotype: It is likely a read error, because the conserved phenylalanine at the end of the CDR3 is missing. The chain joins TRBV3-1 to TRBJ2-2; D is unclear. Germline CDR1 reads LGHDT; CDR2 reads YNNKEL (reference sequence). The V gene lost 10 bases and the J gene lost 7 bases, with 13 bases spanning the gap. CDR3 length: 12 residues. This CDR3 reads CANVRRDGELFS. The CDR3 DNA reads as TGTGCCAACGTGCGTCGAGACGGGGAGCTGTTTTCT.

This clonotype has a handful of counts. This rearrangement joins TRBV28 to TRBJ2-1; TRBD2 is a possible D gene (5 bases). The CDR3 covers 15 residues. CDR1 is MDHEN and CDR2 is SYDVKM in the germline V gene. V lost 3 bases to trimming and J lost 4 bases, with 13 bases between them. The CDR3 reads CASSFGNPPYNEQFF. The CDR3 bases are TGTGCCAGCAGTTTCGGGAACCCACCGTACAATGAGCAGTTCTTC.

There are many counts of this clonotype. The CDR3 spells CASSFSSGKETQYF. CDR3 nucleotides: TGTGCCAGCAGTTTCTCTAGCGGGAAAGAGACCCAGTACTTC. This chain uses TRBV28 with TRBJ2-5, with 9 bases identical to TRBD2. The V and J ends lost 3 bases and 3 bases, in that order; junction bases with no gene match: 2. The germline V gene encodes CDR1 MDHEN and CDR2 SYDVKM. The CDR3 consists of 14 residues.

The V gene is TRBV2, the J gene TRBJ2-5; 7 positions agree with TRBD1. The germline gives CDR1 SNHLY, CDR2 FYNNEI. V gave up 8 bases and J gave up 2 bases; unmatched junction bases: 14. The CDR3 has 16 amino acids. This chain's CDR3 is CASASAWTGTQETQYF. The DNA for the CDR3 is TGTGCCAGCGCGTCCGCTTGGACAGGCACTCAAGAGACCCAGTACTTC.

The chain carries TRBV20-1 and TRBJ1-2, with a tentative D call TRBD1 (5 bases). V lost 0 bases and J lost 4, with 9 bases in between. This CDR3 contains 13 residues. Germline V CDR1 and CDR2: DFQATT, SNEGSKA (reference sequence). CDR3 sequence: CSARDPDTYGYTF. DNA of the CDR3: TGCAGTGCTAGAGACCCGGACACCTATGGCTACACCTTC.

DNA of the CDR3: TGTGCCAGCAGCGTAGGCACGGGGGCGATTGGCTACACCTTC. This encodes CASSVGTGAIGYTF. V gene TRBV9 combines with J gene TRBJ1-2, with D perhaps TRBD1 (6 bases). The V gene's germline CDR1 is SGDLS and CDR2 YYNGEE. CDR3 size: 14 residues. Trimming pared 0 bases from V and 7 bases from J, leaving 13 bases between.

This clonotype has just one count. The J gene is TRBJ2-3, the V gene TRBV20-1; D call uncertain. Trimming removed 6 bases at V and 2 bases at J, with 12 bases between. CDR3 length equals 13 residues. Per germline, CDR1 DFQATT and CDR2 SNEGSKA (reference sequence). The CDR3 region is CSASLGFTDTQYF. The CDR3 DNA reads TGCAGTGCCAGCCTAGGATTCACAGATACGCAGTATTTT.

Comments on this clonotype: With a much larger clone just one base away, this may be a read error. This chain links TRBV11-2 with TRBJ2-7; unclear D gene. With 3 bases removed from V and 6 bases from J, the gap between germline ends came to 15 bases. The CDR3 loop spans 14 amino acids. Germline V gene sequence: CDR1 SGHAT, CDR2 FQNNGV. The CDR3 region has the DNA TGTGCCAGCAGCTTTTCCCCTGGCAGCTGCGAGCAGTACTTC. It specifies CASSFSPGSCEQYF.

This clonotype was counted many times. The chain carries TRBV20-1 and TRBJ1-2; D might be TRBD1 (5 bases). Germline V CDR1 and CDR2: DFQATT, SNEGSKA (reference sequence). The CDR3 runs 13 residues. V shed 4 bases and J shed 4 bases, with 13 bases lying between them. CDR3 sequence reads: CSATPGQAYGYTF. DNA of the CDR3: TGCAGTGCTACCCCGGGGCAGGCCTATGGCTACACCTTC.

The J gene is TRBJ2-7, the V gene TRBV5-1, with unresolved D. Germline CDR1 reads SGHRS; CDR2 reads YFSETQ. There are 14 residues in the CDR3. V shed 0 bases and J shed 1 base, with 8 bases lying between them. DNA of the CDR3: TGCGCCAGCAGCTTGGTGGGGAAGTCCTACGAGCAGTACTTC. This gives the protein CASSLVGKSYEQYF.

At least ten counts were recorded for this clonotype. The rearrangement joins TRBV3-1 to TRBJ1-5, with D hard to call. Between the trimmed V and J ends, which lost 0 bases and 6 bases, there was a span of 9 bases. Germline V gene sequence: CDR1 LGHDT, CDR2 YNNKEL (reference sequence). This CDR3 is 14 amino acids long. In DNA, the CDR3 is TGTGCCAGCAGCCAAGATATAACAGCTCAGCCCCAGCATTTT. It is translated as CASSQDITAQPQHF.

This clonotype was counted a few times. The chain uses TRBV27 and TRBJ2-1, with 11 nucleotides matching TRBD2. Germline lookup yields CDR1 MNHEY and CDR2 SMNVEV (reference sequence). The CDR3 totals 15 residues. V dropped 10 bases and J dropped 2; count of bases not matched to a gene: 7. For the CDR3, the DNA is TGTGCCACCATTTCACTAGCGGGAGCCTACAATGAGCAGTTCTTC. Encoded protein: CATISLAGAYNEQFF.

The V call is TRBV19, the J call TRBJ1-4; 7 bases fit TRBD1. CDR3 length: 16 residues. V lost 8 bases and J lost 4; bases outside the gene matches: 13. Germline CDR1 is LNHDA and CDR2 is SQIVND (reference sequence). CDR3 DNA sequence: TGTGCCAGTTCAGGACAGGCGGGCGCAATTAATGAAAAACTGTTTTTT. Protein sequence: CASSGQAGAINEKLFF.

At least ten counts were recorded for this clonotype. This chain links TRBV5-1 with TRBJ2-4; D may be TRBD2 (6 bases). Germline V lookup: CDR1 SGHRS, CDR2 YFSETQ. The CDR3 covers 14 residues. V was clipped by 4 bases and J by 1 base, with 9 bases between them. The CDR3, as DNA: TGCGCCAGCAGCCGACTAGGGGCCAAAAACATTCAGTACTTC. Translation: CASSRLGAKNIQYF.

The V gene is TRBV3-1, the J gene TRBJ2-2; 9 positions agree with TRBD2. Germline values: CDR1 LGHDT, CDR2 YNNKEL (reference sequence). This CDR3 is 17 amino acids long. Trimming at V came to 4 bases and at J to 1 base, leaving 7 bases not matched to a gene. In nucleotides, the CDR3 is TGTGCCAGCAGCCGGGGACTAGCTGAGATGAACACCGGGGAGCTGTTTTTT. Translated: CASSRGLAEMNTGELFF.

The rearrangement links TRBV20-1 to TRBJ2-3, with a weak D call TRBD2 (5 bases). CDR3 size: 14 residues. Trimming cost V 7 bases and J 1 base, with 15 bases left between them. Germline CDR1 reads DFQATT; CDR2 reads SNEGSKA (reference sequence). CDR3 bases: TGCAGTGGTGGGGAGTTTTCGGGCACAGATACGCAGTATTTT. The encoded protein is CSGGEFSGTDTQYF.

This clonotype was seen more than once but under ten times. The chain uses TRBV4-1 and TRBJ2-5; 10 bases map to TRBD2. Germline V gives CDR1 MGHRA, CDR2 YSYEKL. The V gene end was trimmed by 1 base and the J gene end by 9 bases; junction bases not matched to a gene: 8. This CDR3 spans 15 amino acids. The CDR3 reads CASSQVPGLAVAQYF. CDR3 nucleotide sequence: TGCGCCAGCAGCCAAGTTCCAGGACTAGCGGTAGCCCAGTACTTC.